A selection of T cell receptor beta chains follows, all from one sample in a study of blood T cell repertoires in COVID-19. Data came from immunoSEQ multiplex PCR; TCRdb stores just in-frame clones and leaves some out. Here the sample spans approximately 300,000 clones, about 80% being singletons. The sequencing sample was made of peripheral blood. All receptors come from a person between 70 and 80 years old with COVID-19, enrolled during active disease. Both conserved end residues are part of each CDR3. A D gene is named only where the DNA matches it firmly. For some rows the clone size is stated as once, few or many, or as a class when expanded; others skip it.

>TRBJ1-4|-|-|TRBV12-3/TRBV12-4
CASSFEDSEKLFF
TGTGCCAGCAGTTTTGAGGACAGTGAAAAACTGTTTTTT
>TRBJ1-1|-|few|TRBV14
CASSQVRNTEAFF
TGTGCCAGCAGCCAGGTTAGGAACACTGAAGCTTTCTTT
>TRBJ1-6|-|-|TRBV4-1
CASSHQGAGSPLHF
TGCGCCAGCAGCCACCAAGGCGCAGGTTCACCCCTCCACTTT
>TRBJ1-1|-|-|TRBV2
CASSGSTEAFF
TGTGCCAGCAGTGGTAGCACTGAAGCTTTCTTT
>TRBJ2-7|-|once|TRBV5-5
CASSLSGGEAYEQYF
TGTGCCAGCAGTCTTAGCGGAGGGGAAGCCTACGAGCAGTACTTC
>TRBJ1-2|TRBD1|few|TRBV28
CASSETGLSYGYTF
TGTGCCAGCAGTGAGACAGGGTTATCATATGGCTACACCTTC
>TRBJ2-7|TRBD1|few|TRBV29-1
CSVTAQGVIYEQYF
TGCAGCGTCACCGCCCAGGGGGTTATCTACGAGCAGTACTTC
>TRBJ2-1|-|-|TRBV18
CASSPSRVLFTNEQFF
TGTGCCAGCTCACCCTCGAGGGTGCTCTTTACTAATGAGCAGTTCTTC
>TRBJ2-7|-|-|TRBV20-1
CSASMAGSYEQYF
TGCAGTGCTAGTATGGCAGGATCCTACGAGCAGTACTTC
>TRBJ2-3|-|-|TRBV2
CASSEVQAYTQYF
TGTGCCAGCAGTGAAGTTCAGGCGTATACGCAGTATTTT
>TRBJ1-5|-|-|TRBV2
CASSARSLSNQPQHF
TGTGCCAGCAGTGCGAGGTCCCTGAGCAATCAGCCCCAGCATTTT
>TRBJ2-7|-|once|TRBV2
CASRWTANSYEQYF
TGTGCCAGCAGGTGGACAGCCAATTCCTACGAGCAGTACTTC
>TRBJ2-1|-|-|TRBV4-3
CASSQDMSDNEQFF
TGCGCCAGCAGCCAAGATATGTCTGACAATGAGCAGTTCTTC
>TRBJ1-2|-|-|TRBV27
CASSFLAGDIGYYGYTF
-
>TRBJ2-1|-|-|TRBV6-1
CASSERISAYNEQFF
TGTGCCAGCAGTGAGAGGATTTCTGCCTACAATGAGCAGTTCTTC
>TRBJ2-7|-|-|TRBV6-5
CASRSGGHSYEQYF
TGTGCCAGCAGATCCGGAGGGCACTCCTACGAGCAGTACTTC
>TRBJ1-5|-|-|TRBV19
CASSKVGVNQPQHF
TGTGCCAGTAGTAAGGTCGGGGTCAATCAGCCCCAGCATTTT
>TRBJ1-4|-|-|TRBV19
CASSTKVTANEKLFF
TGTGCCAGTAGTACAAAAGTGACAGCCAATGAAAAACTGTTTTTT
>TRBJ1-1|-|-|TRBV27
CASSGGTNTEAFF
TGTGCCAGCTCGGGGGGGACGAACACTGAAGCTTTCTTT
>TRBJ2-3|TRBD2|once|TRBV15
CATSRPTTSGNADTQYF
TGTGCCACCAGCAGACCCACGACTAGCGGGAACGCAGATACGCAGTATTTT
>TRBJ1-4|-|-|TRBV28
CASRRPRGDEKLFF
TGTGCCAGCAGGAGACCCCGCGGCGATGAAAAACTGTTTTTT
>TRBJ1-5|-|-|TRBV4-3
CASSQEFRGTGQPQHF
TGCGCCAGCAGCCAAGAGTTTCGGGGTACAGGGCAGCCCCAGCATTTT
>TRBJ1-6|-|-|TRBV6-5
CASSYADRRDNSPLHF
TGTGCCAGCAGTTACGCCGACAGGCGAGATAATTCACCCCTCCACTTT
>TRBJ1-4|TRBD1|-|TRBV14
CASSQSTGGAGEKLFF
TGTGCCAGCAGCCAGAGTACAGGGGGCGCTGGTGAAAAACTGTTTTTT
>TRBJ1-6|TRBD1|few|TRBV6-2/TRBV6-3
CASSYQGQGGLPLHF
TGTGCCAGCAGTTACCAGGGACAGGGGGGACTCCCCCTCCACTTT
>TRBJ2-7|-|-|TRBV5-4
CASSLVSSGLSYEQYF
TGTGCCAGCAGCTTGGTTTCCAGCGGGCTATCCTACGAGCAGTACTTC
>TRBJ2-7|TRBD2|-|TRBV6-6
CASSYSYKRDLHEQYF
TGTGCCAGCAGTTACTCGTACAAGCGGGACCTTCACGAGCAGTACTTC
>TRBJ1-5|-|-|TRBV19
CASSIGEGFWAQHF
TGTGCCAGTAGTATAGGCGAGGGTTTTTGGGCCCAGCATTTT
>TRBJ2-3|TRBD2|-|TRBV18
CASSPSAGVGTQYF
TGTGCCAGCTCACCCTCGGCGGGAGTGGGTACGCAGTATTTT
>TRBJ1-5|-|-|TRBV7-8
CASSLAPGEQPQHF
TGTGCCAGCAGCTTAGCGCCGGGGGAGCAGCCCCAGCATTTT
>TRBJ2-7|TRBD2|-|TRBV28
CASSQIAGFYEQYF
TGTGCCAGCAGTCAAATAGCGGGATTTTACGAGCAGTACTTC
>TRBJ1-6|TRBD1|once|TRBV19
CASSRQQGARNSPLHF
TGTGCCAGTAGTAGGCAACAGGGGGCGCGGAATTCACCCCTCCACTTT
>TRBJ2-5|TRBD1|-|TRBV5-4
CASSSTGVETQYF
TGTGCCAGCAGCTCAACAGGGGTTGAGACCCAGTACTTC
>TRBJ1-5|-|few|TRBV4-1
CASSQDETGRQPQHF
TGCGCCAGCAGCCAAGATGAAACAGGTCGTCAGCCCCAGCATTTT
>TRBJ2-5|-|-|TRBV18
CASSRAGGNGETQYF
TGTGCCAGCTCCCGAGCAGGAGGTAACGGAGAGACCCAGTACTTC
>TRBJ1-6|-|-|TRBV5-4
CASSLATDVSPLHF
TGTGCCAGCAGCTTGGCTACAGACGTTTCACCCCTCCACTTT
>TRBJ1-2|TRBD1|-|TRBV5-1
CASSNTGTGPFGYTF
TGCGCCAGCAGCAACACCGGGACAGGGCCGTTTGGCTACACCTTC
>TRBJ1-1|-|-|TRBV7-3
CASSLSGGTEAFF
TGTGCCAGCAGCTTAAGCGGGGGAACTGAAGCTTTCTTT
>TRBJ1-6|-|-|TRBV18
CASSPGQSNSPLHF
TGTGCCAGCTCGCCCGGACAGTCTAATTCACCCCTCCACTTT
>TRBJ2-5|-|-|TRBV18
CASSPGTSSETQYF
TGTGCCAGCTCACCAGGGACTTCATCAGAGACCCAGTACTTC
>TRBJ2-3|TRBD2|-|TRBV5-6
CASSLSVAGSTDTQYF
TGTGCCAGCAGCTTGTCGGTAGCGGGAAGCACAGATACGCAGTATTTT
>TRBJ1-6|-|-|TRBV10-2
CASSEELNNSPLHF
TGCGCCAGCAGTGAAGAGCTTAATAATTCACCCCTCCACTTT
>TRBJ2-1|TRBD2|-|TRBV15
CATSSSGAQYNEQFF
TGTGCCACCAGCAGTAGCGGGGCCCAATACAATGAGCAGTTCTTC
>TRBJ2-2|-|-|TRBV5-1
CASSTESKTGELFF
TGCGCCAGCTCTACCGAATCGAAGACCGGGGAGCTGTTTTTT
>TRBJ2-5|-|-|TRBV27
CASSPRGGETQYF
TGTGCCAGCAGTCCTAGGGGTGGGGAGACCCAGTACTTC